The 4 T cell receptor beta chains reported below all come from one sample, sequenced in a study of T-cell reconstitution after alpha-beta-depleted transplantation in children. TCRbeta library preparation incorporated unique molecular identifiers. In TCRdb, the PCR reads were re-called with MiXCR into one record per CDR3 protein. The sample has some 600,000 distinct CDR3 sequences, under 15% seen once; the top ten hold about 2.2%. The source was PBMCs, mostly from graft donor cells, collected 360 days after TCRalphabeta/CD19-depleted stem cell transplant. Receptors originate from a male patient aged 10 to 17 who had a stem cell transplant for acute myeloid leukemia, so the T cells may come from the graft donor.

This clonotype was counted only a few times. This chain links TRBV28 with TRBJ1-2; no reliable D call. Trimming stripped 7 bases from V and 4 bases from J, with 19 bases between. The CDR3 extends over 15 amino acids. CDR1 MDHEN and CDR2 SYDVKM come from the germline V gene. The CDR3 nucleotides read TGTGCCAGCATCCCCGTGGGCAGGAGGATCTATGGCTACACCTTC. As protein: CASIPVGRRIYGYTF.

In this sample, this clonotype turned up a few times. The chain employs TRBV10-3 and TRBJ2-7; TRBD1 agrees at 10 bases. V gave up 6 bases and J gave up 6 bases; unmatched junction bases: 2. Germline V gene lookup returns CDR1 ENHRY and CDR2 SYGVKD. The CDR3 spans 12 residues. The CDR3 reads CAISDRGREQYF. The CDR3 nucleotides are TGTGCCATCAGCGACAGGGGGCGCGAGCAGTACTTC.

The V call is TRBV5-1, the J call TRBJ2-4; a weak D match, TRBD1 (6 bases). The germline V gene has CDR1 SGHRS and CDR2 YFSETQ. V lost 0 bases and J 0 bases, leaving 13 bases between the germline ends. The CDR3 has 17 residues. CDR3 nucleotides: TGCGCCAGCAGCTTGGTCCCGGACAGCGTAGCCAAAAACATTCAGTACTTC. Its protein product is CASSLVPDSVAKNIQYF.

This clonotype came up a few times. The J gene is TRBJ2-2, the V gene TRBV11-2, with D unresolved. The CDR3 loop spans 13 amino acids. V was pared by 8 bases and J by 5 bases, with 12 bases between. CDR1 SGHAT and CDR2 FQNNGV come from the germline V gene. Here the CDR3 DNA reads TGTGCCAGCGGATCCGTAAGAACCGGGGAGCTGTTTTTT. It encodes CASGSVRTGELFF.